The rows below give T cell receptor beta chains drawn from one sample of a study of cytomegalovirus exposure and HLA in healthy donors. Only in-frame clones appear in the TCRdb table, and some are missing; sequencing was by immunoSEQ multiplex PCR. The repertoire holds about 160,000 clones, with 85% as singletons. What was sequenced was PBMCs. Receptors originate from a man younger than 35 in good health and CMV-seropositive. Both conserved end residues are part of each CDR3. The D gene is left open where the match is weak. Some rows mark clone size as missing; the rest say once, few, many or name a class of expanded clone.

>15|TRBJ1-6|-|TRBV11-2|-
CASSQEGISHSPLHF
TGTGCCAGCAGCCAGGAAGGTATTTCCCATTCACCCCTCCACTTT
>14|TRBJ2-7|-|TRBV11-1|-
CASSPRDNPYEQYF
TGTGCCAGCAGCCCCAGGGACAATCCCTACGAGCAGTACTTC
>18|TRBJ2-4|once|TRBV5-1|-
CASSRGTASTIAKNIQYF
TGCGCCAGCAGCCGGGGGACAGCATCCACCATAGCCAAAAACATTCAGTACTTC
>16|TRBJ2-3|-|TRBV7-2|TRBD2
CASSLGAGGRTDTQYF
TGTGCCAGCAGCTTAGGAGCGGGGGGCCGCACAGATACGCAGTATTTT
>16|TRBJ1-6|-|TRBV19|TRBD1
CASRAGDRADNSPLHF
TGTGCCAGTAGGGCCGGGGACAGGGCGGATAATTCACCCCTCCACTTT
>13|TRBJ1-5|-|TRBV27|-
CASSEQGRQPQHF
TGTGCCAGCAGCGAACAGGGTAGGCAGCCCCAGCATTTT
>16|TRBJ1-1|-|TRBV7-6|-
CASSSLGSGASTEAFF
TGTGCCAGCAGCTCTTTAGGTTCAGGGGCGAGCACTGAAGCTTTCTTT
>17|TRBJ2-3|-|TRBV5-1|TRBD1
CASSPDPVGQGADTQYF
TGCGCCAGCAGCCCCGACCCGGTGGGACAGGGGGCAGATACGCAGTATTTT
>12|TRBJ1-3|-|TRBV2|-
CASSSTGNTIYF
TGTGCCAGCAGTAGTACAGGGAACACCATATATTTT
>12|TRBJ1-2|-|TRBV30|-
CACTGFSYGYTF
TGTGCCTGCACAGGGTTTAGCTATGGCTACACCTTC
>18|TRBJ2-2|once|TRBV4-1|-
CASSQDLQESANTGELFF
TGCGCCAGCAGCCAAGATCTCCAGGAATCCGCGAACACCGGGGAGCTGTTTTTT
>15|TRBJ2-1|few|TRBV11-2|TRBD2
CASSSSGGNLPHQFF
TGTGCCAGCAGCTCTAGCGGGGGGAACTTACCTCACCAGTTCTTC
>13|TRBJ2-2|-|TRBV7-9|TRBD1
CASSDRVRGELFF
TGTGCCAGCAGCGACAGGGTTCGCGGGGAGCTGTTTTTT
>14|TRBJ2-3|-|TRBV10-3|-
CAISDAGATDTQYF
TGTGCCATCAGTGACGCGGGGGCCACAGATACGCAGTATTTT
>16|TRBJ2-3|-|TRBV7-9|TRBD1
CASSLVVGTGIDTQYF
TGTGCCAGCAGCTTAGTAGTGGGGACAGGGATCGATACGCAGTATTTT
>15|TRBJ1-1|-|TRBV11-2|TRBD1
CASSSGTDSNTEAFF
TGTGCCAGCAGTTCTGGGACAGATTCAAACACTGAAGCTTTCTTT
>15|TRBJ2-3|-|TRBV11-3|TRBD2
CASSSLAGLRDTQYF
TGTGCCAGCAGCTCACTAGCGGGGTTGCGCGATACGCAGTATTTT
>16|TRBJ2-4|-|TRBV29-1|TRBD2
CSVEDRAGGSKNIQYF
TGCAGCGTTGAAGATCGGGCGGGGGGGTCCAAAAACATTCAGTACTTC
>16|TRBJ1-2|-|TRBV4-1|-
CASSYEFGTPAGGYTF
TGCGCCAGCAGCTATGAATTCGGGACTCCAGCGGGTGGCTACACCTTC
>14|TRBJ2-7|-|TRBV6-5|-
CASSPLLSSYEQYF
TGTGCCAGCAGTCCCCTCCTGAGCTCCTACGAGCAGTACTTC
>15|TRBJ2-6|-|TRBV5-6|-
CASSGRDSGANGLTF
TGTGCCAGCAGCGGCCGGGACTCTGGGGCCAACGGCCTGACTTTC
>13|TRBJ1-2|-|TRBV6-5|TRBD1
CASSPQGALGYTF
TGTGCCAGCAGTCCCCAGGGGGCGCTTGGCTACACCTTC
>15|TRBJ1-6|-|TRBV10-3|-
CAISESGRGNSPLHF
TGTGCCATCAGTGAGTCGGGCAGGGGTAATTCACCCCTCCACTTT
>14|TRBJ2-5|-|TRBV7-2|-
CASSLGGSQETQYF
TGTGCCAGCAGCTTAGGAGGCAGCCAAGAGACCCAGTACTTC
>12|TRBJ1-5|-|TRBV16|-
CASSPHNQPQHF
TGTGCCAGCAGCCCCCACAATCAGCCCCAGCATTTT
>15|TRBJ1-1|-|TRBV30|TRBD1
CAWSLQGARDTEAFF
TGTGCCTGGAGCCTACAGGGGGCGCGGGACACTGAAGCTTTCTTT
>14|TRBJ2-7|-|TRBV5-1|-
CASSLVGSSYEQYF
TGCGCCAGCAGCTTGGTGGGGAGCTCCTACGAGCAGTACTTC
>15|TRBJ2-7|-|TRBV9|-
CASSVSWTVAYEQYF
TGTGCCAGCAGCGTATCCTGGACAGTGGCCTACGAGCAGTACTTC
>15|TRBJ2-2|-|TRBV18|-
CASSRTTGNTGELFF
TGTGCCAGCTCACGAACGACAGGGAACACCGGGGAGCTGTTTTTT
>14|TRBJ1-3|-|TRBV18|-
CASSPPGPRNTIYF
TGTGCCAGCTCACCACCGGGCCCAAGAAACACCATATATTTT
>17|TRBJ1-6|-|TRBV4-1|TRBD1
CASSQWTGRTTGSPLHF
TGCGCCAGCAGCCAATGGACAGGGAGGACCACCGGGTCACCCCTCCACTTT
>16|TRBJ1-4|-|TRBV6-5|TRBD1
CASSWGQGATNEKLFF
TGTGCCAGCAGTTGGGGACAGGGTGCAACTAATGAAAAACTGTTTTTT
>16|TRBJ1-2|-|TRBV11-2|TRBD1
CASSHSTGTGGAGYTF
TGTGCCAGCAGCCACTCCACCGGGACAGGGGGGGCCGGCTACACCTTC
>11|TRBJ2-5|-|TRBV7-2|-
CASSFRETQYF
TGTGCCAGCAGCTTTCGAGAGACCCAGTACTTC
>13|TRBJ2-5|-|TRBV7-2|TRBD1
CASTRDRQETQYF
TGTGCCAGCACTAGGGACAGACAAGAGACCCAGTACTTC
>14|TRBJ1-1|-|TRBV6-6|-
CASSWGLWNTEAFF
TGTGCCAGCAGCTGGGGGCTTTGGAACACTGAAGCTTTCTTT
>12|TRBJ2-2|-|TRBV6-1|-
CASRTGSGELFF
TGTGCCAGCAGGACAGGTTCGGGGGAGCTGTTTTTT
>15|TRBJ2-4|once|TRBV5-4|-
CASSLGGEAKNIQYF
TGTGCCAGCAGCTTGGGGGGGGAAGCCAAAAACATTCAGTACTTC
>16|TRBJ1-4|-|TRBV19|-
CASSILSGNTGEKLFF
TGTGCCAGTAGTATCCTCTCCGGAAACACGGGAGAAAAACTGTTTTTT
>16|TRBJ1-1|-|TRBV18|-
CASSPVQGTGTFEAFF
TGTGCCAGCTCACCCGTACAGGGAACGGGGACATTTGAAGCTTTCTTT